The 4 T cell receptor beta chains below come from one sample, sequenced in a study of T cells in Graves' hyperthyroidism and ophthalmopathy. Using RNA transcripts as the source, TCR beta CDR3 regions were amplified. During a first-round RT-PCR of the TCR CDR3, the HTBI primer set was used. TCRdb recomputed calls from the multiplex PCR reads with MiXCR, one row per CDR3 protein. This sample has about 460,000 distinct CDR3 sequences, with less than 25% found just once. Sequences were obtained from blood. These receptors all stem from a woman aged 70 to 79 with Graves' ophthalmopathy.

This sequence joins TRBV28 and TRBJ2-6; TRBD2 matches 8 bases. Germline CDR1 is MDHEN and CDR2 is SYDVKM. V lost 6 bases and J lost 2; bases outside the gene matches: 6. The CDR3 has 16 residues. Written as DNA, the CDR3 is TGTGCCAGCAGCTCCCCCGGGAGGGCTGGGGCCAACGTCCTGACTTTC. Translated: CASSSPGRAGANVLTF.

The V and J genes are TRBV20-1 and TRBJ2-3; D may be TRBD1 or TRBD2 (5 bases each). Trimming took off 1 base at V and 6 bases at J, with 5 bases between the two ends. This CDR3 has 11 residues. CDR1 and CDR2 (germline): DFQATT, SNEGSKA (reference sequence). CDR3 residues: CSARGGDTQYF. In DNA form, the CDR3 reads TGCAGTGCTAGAGGGGGGGATACGCAGTATTTT.

This rearrangement joins TRBV20-1 to TRBJ2-1; 9 bases align to TRBD2. Germline V gene lookup returns CDR1 DFQATT and CDR2 SNEGSKA (reference sequence). The CDR3 has 16 amino acids. J was trimmed by 6 bases and V by 5 bases; bases with no gene match: 14. The CDR3 DNA follows: TGCAGTGCTCGACGAAACCTAGCGGGATCACTCAATGAGCAGTTCTTC. This codes for CSARRNLAGSLNEQFF.

This clonotype showed up just a few times. The rearrangement uses TRBV6-1 and TRBJ2-7; a weak D match, TRBD1 (6 bases). In germline, CDR1 is MNHNS, CDR2 SASEGT. This CDR3 has 12 amino acids. Trimming stripped 7 bases from V and 6 bases from J, with 13 bases between. The CDR3 bases are TGTGCCAGCAAGAACAGGGTAGGCGAGCAGTACTTC. This encodes CASKNRVGEQYF.